Listed below are T cell receptor beta chains from one sample, sequenced in a study of blood T cell repertoires in COVID-19. TCRdb's table, derived via immunoSEQ multiplex PCR, lists solely in-frame clones and lacks some. The repertoire consists of 300,000 to 400,000 clones, with 83% occurring once and the leading ten covering 2.5% to 3.5%. The sample consisted of peripheral blood. These receptor sequences come from a man between 25 and 39 years old with active or convalescent COVID-19. The CDR3 runs from the conserved cysteine through the conserved F or W. A D gene is named only where the DNA matches it firmly. Not all rows give a size; the values are once, few, many and, for expanded clones, a class.

cdr3_length	d_call	v_call	clone_size	j_call	cdr3_aa	cdr3_nt
14	.	TRBV5-1	.	TRBJ1-1	CASSLEQGGTEAFF	TGCGCCAGCAGCTTGGAACAGGGCGGGACTGAAGCTTTCTTT
13	.	TRBV20-1	.	TRBJ1-1	CSASREVNTEAFF	TGCAGTGCTAGTAGAGAGGTGAACACTGAAGCTTTCTTT
15	TRBD1	TRBV6-1	.	TRBJ2-7	CASSDTTGGPYEQYF	TGTGCCAGCAGTGACACGACAGGGGGCCCCTACGAGCAGTACTTC
12	TRBD2	TRBV29-1	few	TRBJ2-5	CSATSGEETQYF	TGCAGCGCAACTAGCGGAGAAGAGACCCAGTACTTC
12	.	TRBV7-6	.	TRBJ2-3	CASSPSGDTQYF	TGTGCCAGCAGCCCCAGCGGGGATACGCAGTATTTT
15	TRBD1	TRBV19	.	TRBJ1-4	CASRRAGGSGEKLFF	TGTGCCAGTAGACGCGCAGGGGGCTCGGGTGAAAAACTGTTTTTT
16	TRBD2	TRBV19	.	TRBJ2-5	CASSISGTSGSETQYF	TGTGCCAGTAGTATAAGCGGGACTAGCGGGAGTGAGACCCAGTACTTC
16	TRBD2	TRBV9	.	TRBJ2-2	CASSGLAGGNTGELFF	TGTGCCAGCAGCGGCCTAGCGGGGGGGAACACCGGGGAGCTGTTTTTT
15	.	TRBV11-1	once	TRBJ2-2	CASSSTYTGTGELFF	TGTGCCAGCAGCTCGACGTATACGGGAACCGGGGAGCTGTTTTTT
12	.	TRBV7-9	few	TRBJ2-1	CASSSETGEQFF	TGTGCCAGCAGCTCCGAGACTGGCGAGCAGTTCTTC
13	TRBD1	TRBV30	.	TRBJ1-2	CAWSLDRVYGYTF	TGTGCCTGGAGCTTGGACAGGGTCTATGGCTACACCTTC
18	.	TRBV28	.	TRBJ1-5	CASSSFLYQRQSNQPQHF	TGTGCCAGCAGTTCGTTTTTATATCAACGACAGAGCAATCAGCCCCAGCATTTT
14	.	TRBV30	.	TRBJ1-5	CAWSYGGYNQPQHF	TGTGCCTGGAGTTACGGCGGCTACAATCAGCCCCAGCATTTT
13	.	TRBV6-5	once	TRBJ1-1	CASSIRKEGEAFF	TGTGCCAGCAGTATTCGTAAGGAGGGTGAAGCTTTCTTT
13	.	TRBV6-6	.	TRBJ1-4	CASTRPGNEKLFF	TGTGCCAGCACTAGACCCGGTAATGAAAAACTGTTTTTT
14	.	TRBV6-5	once	TRBJ2-3	CASSYSNGIDTQYF	TGTGCCAGCAGTTACTCGAACGGGATAGATACGCAGTATTTT
14	.	TRBV6-5	.	TRBJ1-3	CASSNTGTGNTIYF	TGTGCCAGCAGTAACACAGGGACTGGAAACACCATATATTTT
13	TRBD1	TRBV27	.	TRBJ2-1	CASRDREWNEQFF	TGTGCCAGCAGGGACAGGGAATGGAATGAGCAGTTCTTC
15	TRBD2	TRBV7-2	.	TRBJ2-1	CASSLVAGGSNEQFF	TGTGCCAGCAGCTTAGTAGCGGGAGGGTCGAATGAGCAGTTCTTC
14	.	TRBV10-3	.	TRBJ2-2	CAIRAGRNTGELFF	TGTGCCATCAGGGCGGGGCGGAACACCGGGGAGCTGTTTTTT
13	.	TRBV10-3	.	TRBJ2-3	CAITPSSTDTQYF	TGTGCCATCACCCCTAGTAGCACAGATACGCAGTATTTT
16	TRBD2	TRBV9	.	TRBJ2-1	CASSVGSSGGFNEQFF	TGTGCCAGCAGCGTAGGGAGTAGCGGGGGTTTCAATGAGCAGTTCTTC
15	TRBD2	TRBV10-2	.	TRBJ2-5	CASSDAGGIQETQYF	TGCGCCAGCAGTGACGCGGGGGGTATCCAAGAGACCCAGTACTTC
15	TRBD1	TRBV7-2	.	TRBJ1-1	CASSPRGPTNSEAFF	TGTGCCAGCAGCCCTAGGGGGCCGACGAACTCTGAAGCTTTCTTT
15	.	TRBV30	once	TRBJ1-6	CAWSPLSIRNSPLHF	TGTGCCTGGAGTCCCCTGTCGATTCGGAATTCACCCCTCCACTTT
12	.	TRBV30	once	TRBJ2-7	CAWSVTFGEQYF	TGTGCCTGGAGTGTAACGTTCGGCGAGCAGTACTTC
14	TRBD1	TRBV11-3	.	TRBJ2-2	CASRSGTATGELFF	TGTGCCAGCAGGTCCGGGACAGCCACCGGGGAGCTGTTTTTT
13	TRBD2	TRBV6-5	.	TRBJ2-7	CASGKRGTYEQYF	TGTGCCAGCGGCAAGCGGGGCACCTACGAGCAGTACTTC
22	TRBD2	TRBV3-1/TRBV3-2	.	TRBJ2-7	CASSPRSPTSKLAGGHPNEQYF	TGTGCCAGCAGCCCTCGCTCTCCTACATCCAAACTAGCGGGAGGGCACCCGAACGAGCAGTACTTC
15	.	TRBV6-5	.	TRBJ2-7	CASTGVLTGSYEQYF	TGTGCCAGCACCGGGGTTCTAACGGGTTCCTACGAGCAGTACTTC
15	TRBD1	TRBV19	.	TRBJ1-6	CASRGNRGLGSPLHF	TGTGCCAGTAGGGGAAACAGGGGCCTAGGGTCACCCCTCCACTTT
13	TRBD1	TRBV27	.	TRBJ1-2	CASSSQGARGYTF	TGTGCCAGCAGTTCCCAGGGGGCGCGGGGCTACACCTTC
18	.	TRBV4-2	.	TRBJ2-7	CASSQDARRAGDSYEQYF	TGTGCCAGCAGCCAAGATGCGAGACGGGCAGGGGACTCCTACGAGCAGTACTTC
15	TRBD1	TRBV5-1	.	TRBJ2-5	CASSRTGGPEETQYF	TGCGCCAGCAGTCGGACAGGGGGCCCTGAGGAGACCCAGTACTTC
16	TRBD2	TRBV7-6	.	TRBJ2-2	CASSSRTSGNTGELFF	TGTGCCAGCAGCTCCCGGACTAGCGGGAACACCGGGGAGCTGTTTTTT
12	.	TRBV30	.	TRBJ2-7	CAWSPSGDEQYF	TGTGCCTGGAGTCCCTCCGGGGACGAGCAGTACTTC
16	.	TRBV3-1/TRBV3-2	.	TRBJ2-2	CASSQDTRSRTGELFF	TGTGCCAGCAGCCAAGATACGAGGTCTCGAACCGGGGAGCTGTTTTTT
16	.	TRBV3-1/TRBV3-2	.	TRBJ1-2	CASSQDRVTIFYGYTF	TGTGCCAGCAGCCAAGATCGTGTTACAATCTTCTATGGCTACACCTTC
14	TRBD1	TRBV28	.	TRBJ2-1	CASSLQGVGDEQFF	TGTGCCAGCAGTCTCCAGGGGGTCGGAGATGAGCAGTTCTTC
15	TRBD2	TRBV6-5	.	TRBJ2-3	CASRRTSGGANTQYF	TGTGCCAGCAGGCGGACTAGCGGGGGGGCTAATACGCAGTATTTT
14	TRBD1	TRBV2	.	TRBJ1-2	CASSARDSGYGYTF	TGTGCCAGCAGTGCCCGGGACAGCGGTTATGGCTACACCTTC
15	TRBD1	TRBV5-1	.	TRBJ1-1	CASSPRGQGYTEAFF	TGCGCCAGCAGCCCAAGGGGACAGGGTTACACTGAAGCTTTCTTT
13	TRBD2	TRBV7-8	.	TRBJ2-1	CASSSGLVGEQFF	TGTGCCAGCAGCTCGGGACTAGTAGGGGAGCAGTTCTTC
13	.	TRBV2	.	TRBJ1-6	CASGMAGDTPLHF	TGTGCCAGCGGAATGGCAGGGGATACACCCCTCCACTTT
14	.	TRBV19	.	TRBJ1-2	CATSARGTNYGYTF	TGTGCCACCAGTGCACGAGGTACTAACTATGGCTACACCTTC
16	.	TRBV28	.	TRBJ1-3	CASSFVDTSSGNTIYF	TGTGCCAGCAGTTTTGTTGACACGAGCTCTGGAAACACCATATATTTT
14	TRBD1	TRBV11-2	.	TRBJ1-2	CASSPDRGLYGYTF	TGTGCCAGCAGCCCGGACAGGGGGCTCTATGGCTACACCTTC
15	TRBD2	TRBV11-3	.	TRBJ2-7	CASSFRGGVRYEQYF	TGTGCCAGCAGCTTCCGGGGGGGCGTCAGGTACGAGCAGTACTTC
16	TRBD2	TRBV9	.	TRBJ2-3	CASSLGGGGYTDTQYF	TGTGCCAGCAGTCTAGGTGGCGGGGGTTACACAGATACGCAGTATTTT
12	.	TRBV7-2	.	TRBJ2-7	CASSFSPDEQYF	TGTGCCAGCAGCTTCTCCCCCGACGAGCAGTACTTC
16	TRBD1	TRBV27	few	TRBJ1-3	CASSLSPGGTGNTIYF	TGTGCCAGCAGTTTATCCCCAGGGGGTACTGGAAACACCATATATTTT
17	TRBD1	TRBV19	once	TRBJ2-1	CASSIDRQGKTYNEQFF	TGTGCCAGTAGTATAGATCGACAGGGGAAAACCTACAATGAGCAGTTCTTC
15	TRBD1	TRBV4-3	.	TRBJ1-2	CASSHRQGVNYGYTF	TGCGCCAGCAGCCACCGACAGGGGGTGAACTATGGCTACACCTTC
14	.	TRBV3-1/TRBV3-2	.	TRBJ1-5	CASSQDPGLTPQHF	TGTGCCAGCAGCCAAGATCCAGGGCTTACGCCCCAGCATTTT
19	TRBD2	TRBV7-6	.	TRBJ2-3	CASSLGLAGAHSPTDTQYF	TGTGCCAGCAGCTTAGGCCTAGCGGGGGCCCATAGTCCCACAGATACGCAGTATTTT
14	.	TRBV5-1	.	TRBJ1-2	CASSLAAALGGYTF	TGCGCCAGCAGCTTGGCGGCGGCCCTCGGGGGCTACACCTTC
14	.	TRBV6-5	.	TRBJ1-2	CASSSPRPGGDHTF	TGTGCCAGCAGTTCTCCCCGTCCGGGAGGGGATCACACCTTC
17	TRBD1	TRBV6-1	.	TRBJ2-2	CASSEARGTANTGELFF	TGTGCCAGCAGTGAAGCGCGAGGGACAGCGAACACCGGGGAGCTGTTTTTT
13	TRBD1	TRBV19	few	TRBJ1-6	CATRDRANSPLHF	TGTGCCACCCGGGACAGGGCTAATTCACCCCTCCACTTT
19	.	TRBV5-1	.	TRBJ1-1	CASSFWPTSSAPMNTEAFF	TGCGCCAGCAGCTTTTGGCCAACGTCCTCCGCTCCGATGAACACTGAAGCTTTCTTT